This TCR beta chain was profiled in a study of T-cell memory formation after mild COVID-19. As for the study in general: In these data, TCR clusters were largely donor specific.

V was shortened by 3 bases and J by 7 bases, with 6 bases between the two germline ends. This CDR3 contains 11 residues. The germline CDR1 and CDR2 sequences are LGHNA and YNFKEQ. Remarks on this clonotype: Its antigen is still unknown.

General study findings and limits: Shrinking CD4+ clones were chiefly CM and EM; CD8+ ones were chiefly EMRA. Nothing confirmed that second-wave clones peaking on day 37 were specific for SARS-CoV-2.

Each CDR3 protein is one row after TCRdb ran MiXCR on the 5' RACE reads. The sample carries 250,000 or so distinct CDR3 sequences, around 17% recorded once. The material sequenced was PBMCs or a T cell subset sorted from them (not recorded which). The sequence derives from a man between 18 and 35 years old who had mild COVID-19 (a few samples of this study predate the infection). Cell type and time point are not known. The chain combines TRBV4-2 with TRBJ1-1; tentative D call: TRBD1 (5 bases). The CDR3 sequence is CASSQGGEAFF. Here the CDR3 DNA reads TGTGCCAGCAGCCAGGGGGGTGAAGCTTTCTTT.